This TCR beta chain was sequenced during a study of regulatory T cells in long-lasting Graves disease. Regarding time point: newly diagnosed GD, antithyroid drugs for less than 3 months. RNA isolated from PBMCs was used to make the TCR library. Findings and limits, study-wide: Persistent disease showed a preference for TRBV28, TRBJ1-2 and TRBJ2-5.

This clonotype was seen at least ten times. Its antigen is still unknown. Trimming stripped 5 bases from V and 6 bases from J, with 8 bases between. This CDR3 spans 11 amino acids. CDR1 is SGHTA, CDR2 FQGNSA, per germline. Assembly of TCR beta libraries relied on iRepertoire HTBI primers together with Arm-PCR of CDR3 regions. Each CDR3 protein gets one entry after TCRdb re-called the multiplex PCR reads with MiXCR. The sample has about 400,000 distinct CDR3 sequences, around 15% seen once. This material consisted of peripheral blood mononuclear cells (PBMCs), taken at new diagnosis, from a patient treated with antithyroid drugs. This clonotype originated in a female donor with Graves disease. The rearrangement joins TRBV7-2 to TRBJ2-7; D call uncertain. The CDR3 DNA is TGTGCCAGCAGCGAGACCCTCGAGCAGTACTTC. Protein sequence: CASSETLEQYF.